The clone carrying this T cell receptor beta chain occurred a few times. The antigen is not known. The multiple sclerosis controls consisted of treatment-naive patients with relapsing-remitting disease, either stable or active. CD8+ and CD4+ T cells were negatively isolated; TEMRA cells were FACS-enriched. This sample was included in a study of CD8 T cells in Susac syndrome. Roughly 0.45 to 1 ug RNA was reverse transcribed with random hexamers. Amplification of TCR beta CDR3 was carried out by immunoSEQ multiplex PCR, which covered 54 Vbeta and 13 Jbeta segments. From the immunoSEQ multiplex PCR reads, TCRdb called clonotypes with MiXCR, one entry per CDR3 protein. The repertoire consists of 330,000 or so distinct CDR3 sequences, with 70% to 90% occurring once and the leading ten covering around 0.2%. Germline V gene sequence: CDR1 MNHEY, CDR2 SMNVEV (reference sequence). With 5 bases removed from V and 6 bases from J, the gap between germline ends came to 12 bases. The CDR3 runs 13 residues.

The study's findings and limits: The study admitted that it had a relatively small number of individuals in its TCR sequencing and HLA analysis.

The material sequenced was CD8+ T cells from PBMCs. The rearrangement uses TRBV27 and TRBJ2-3; D remains unclear. This receptor was identified in a human donor with multiple sclerosis. This CDR3 reads CASSPPAGDTQYF. DNA of the CDR3: TGTGCCAGCAGTCCCCCGGCCGGGGATACGCAGTATTTT.